This is a list of T cell receptor beta chains from one sample in a study of early T cells in non-severe SARS-CoV-2 infection. Each CDR3 protein gets one entry after TCRdb re-called the 5' RACE reads with MiXCR. The table records about 67,000 distinct CDR3 sequences, roughly 12% of them present only once. Specimen: whole blood. All receptors derive from an adult who was a healthcare worker with PCR-confirmed SARS-CoV-2 infection or an uninfected control (not recorded which). The CDR3 runs from the conserved cysteine through the conserved F or W. D genes are given only for firm matches. Only some rows state a clone size, as once, few, many or a class for expanded clones.

clone size | J gene | D gene | V gene | CDR3 length | CDR3 protein | CDR3 DNA
few | TRBJ2-3 | TRBD1 | TRBV29-1 | 14 | CSVLYNTGGSTQYF | TGCAGCGTCCTCTACAACACAGGGGGCTCTACGCAGTATTTT
many | TRBJ2-5 | TRBD2 | TRBV5-1 | 15 | CASSGGLAGGETQYF | TGCGCCAGCAGCGGGGGACTAGCGGGAGGGGAGACCCAGTACTTC
few | TRBJ2-3 | TRBD1 | TRBV2 | 14 | CASRGTGGTDTQYF | TGTGCCAGCCGCGGGACAGGGGGCACAGATACGCAGTATTTT
many | TRBJ2-7 | TRBD1 | TRBV6-5 | 16 | CASSSLDRGVINEQYF | TGTGCCAGCAGTTCTCTGGACAGGGGAGTAATTAACGAGCAGTACTTC
many | TRBJ2-2 | TRBD2 | TRBV28 | 19 | CASSPDPGLAGRNTGELFF | TGTGCCAGCAGTCCCGACCCGGGACTAGCGGGTCGAAACACCGGGGAGCTGTTTTTT
many | TRBJ2-3 | - | TRBV6-6 | 19 | CASSYSPPGSRKGVDTQYF | TGTGCCAGCAGTTACTCCCCTCCGGGGAGCCGGAAGGGGGTAGATACGCAGTATTTT
- | TRBJ1-6 | TRBD1 | TRBV5-6 | 14 | CASSSDRANSPLHF | TGTGCCAGCAGCTCGGACAGGGCGAATTCACCCCTCCACTTT
few | TRBJ1-1 | - | TRBV28 | 12 | CASRLMNTEAFF | TGTGCCAGCAGATTGATGAACACTGAAGCTTTCTTT
many | TRBJ1-1 | TRBD1 | TRBV28 | 11 | CASIRGTEAFF | TGTGCCAGCATCAGGGGGACTGAAGCTTTCTTT
many | TRBJ2-3 | TRBD2 | TRBV27 | 14 | CASKGLAGLNTQYF | TGTGCCAGCAAGGGACTAGCGGGGCTGAATACGCAGTATTTT
- | TRBJ2-7 | TRBD2 | TRBV18 | 16 | CASSPRTSGNSYEQYF | TGTGCCAGCTCACCGCGGACTAGCGGGAACTCCTACGAGCAGTACTTC
- | TRBJ2-7 | - | TRBV4-1 | 13 | CASSHLPGDEQYF | TGCGCCAGCAGCCATTTACCAGGGGACGAGCAGTACTTC
- | TRBJ2-5 | - | TRBV5-4 | 18 | CASSRDHLTQVAEETQYF | TGTGCCAGCAGTCGGGACCACTTAACCCAGGTGGCGGAAGAGACCCAGTACTTC
medium-sized | TRBJ1-1 | - | TRBV28 | 11 | CASVSNYEAFF | TGTGCCAGCGTTTCGAATTATGAAGCTTTCTTT
- | TRBJ2-7 | - | TRBV20-1 | 13 | CSATDGGAYEQYF | TGCAGTGCCACGGATGGAGGGGCCTACGAGCAGTACTTC
- | TRBJ2-2 | TRBD2 | TRBV14 | 18 | CASRPTTSGRRYTGELFF | TGTGCCAGCAGACCGACAACTAGCGGGAGACGGTACACCGGGGAGCTGTTTTTT
many | TRBJ1-1 | - | TRBV4-2 | 17 | CASSQGGPVGQGIEAFF | TGTGCCAGCAGCCAAGGAGGTCCGGTAGGGCAGGGAATTGAAGCTTTCTTT
few | TRBJ1-2 | - | TRBV7-8 | 15 | CASSPLTGTVYGYTF | TGTGCCAGCAGCCCCCTCACAGGGACCGTCTATGGCTACACCTTC
few | TRBJ1-4 | TRBD1 | TRBV30 | 15 | CAWSFPGQGFEKLFF | TGTGCCTGGAGTTTTCCGGGACAGGGGTTTGAAAAACTGTTTTTT
few | TRBJ2-6 | - | TRBV6-5 | 17 | CASSYFGGRSGANVLTF | TGTGCCAGCAGTTACTTCGGGGGCCGGTCTGGGGCCAACGTCCTGACTTTC
many | TRBJ2-2 | - | TRBV6-5 | 16 | CASSYSPPRATGELFF | TGTGCCAGCAGTTACTCGCCCCCAAGGGCGACCGGGGAGCTGTTTTTT
few | TRBJ2-7 | - | TRBV30 | 16 | CAWRDPGQARYYEQYF | TGTGCCTGGAGGGATCCAGGACAAGCGCGATACTACGAGCAGTACTTC
few | TRBJ2-7 | TRBD2 | TRBV12-5 | 15 | CASGPRLAGASEQYF | TGTGCTAGTGGTCCCCGTTTAGCGGGAGCTAGCGAGCAGTACTTC
- | TRBJ2-3 | TRBD2 | TRBV5-1 | 16 | CASSGGVAGATDTQYF | TGCGCCAGCAGCGGGGGAGTAGCGGGTGCCACAGATACGCAGTATTTT
many | TRBJ1-5 | TRBD1 | TRBV6-1 | 15 | CASSERQGVNQPQHF | TGTGCCAGCAGTGAAAGGCAGGGGGTCAATCAGCCCCAGCATTTT
many | TRBJ1-2 | - | TRBV4-1 | 11 | CASSSARGYTF | TGCGCCAGCAGCTCGGCTCGGGGCTACACCTTC
few | TRBJ2-7 | - | TRBV27 | 15 | CASSLFPGGTYEQYF | TGTGCCAGCAGTTTATTTCCAGGGGGGACCTACGAGCAGTACTTC
- | TRBJ2-3 | TRBD2 | TRBV20-1 | 14 | CSADSGGAQDTQYF | TGCAGTGCCGATAGCGGGGGGGCCCAAGATACGCAGTATTTT
- | TRBJ2-7 | - | TRBV5-1 | 12 | CASSLIRNEQYF | TGCGCCAGCAGCCTGATCAGGAACGAGCAGTACTTC
many | TRBJ2-3 | - | TRBV30 | 12 | CAWSDSTDTQYF | TGTGCCTGGAGTGATAGCACAGATACGCAGTATTTT